This TCR beta chain was documented in a study of blood T cell repertoires in COVID-19. Germline V gene data show CDR1 as SNHLY and CDR2 as FYNNEI. CDR3 length: 14 amino acids. Trimming cost V 7 bases and J 9 bases; bases outside gene matches: 5. The assay was immunoSEQ multiplex PCR, and TCRdb's table has in-frame clones only and misses some. Here the sample spans 400,000 or so clones, more than 70% being singletons. The sequenced sample consisted of PBMCs or T cells enriched from blood (not recorded which). The origin of this receptor is a man aged 40-49 years in a cohort exposed to, infected with or recovered from COVID-19 (not recorded which). The chain has TRBV2 and TRBJ2-1; TRBD2 aligns across 14 bases. Written as DNA, the CDR3 is TGTGCCAGCAACAGACTAGCGGGAGGGAGTGAGCAGTTCTTC. Amino acids: CASNRLAGGSEQFF. Full variable domain (missing parts from reference TRBV2 and TRBJ2-1): EPEVTQTPSHQVTQMGQEVILRCVPISNHLYFYWYRQILGQKVEFLVSFYNNEISEKSEIFDDQFSVERPDGSNFTLKIRSTKLEDSAMYFCASNRLAGGSEQFFGPGTRLTVL.